The 7 T cell receptor beta chains below all came from one sample that was sequenced in a study of molecular identifiers for immune sequencing clone quantification. TCRdb recomputed calls from the PCR reads with MiXCR, one row per CDR3 protein. The profile covers 60,000 to 70,000 distinct CDR3 sequences, with 17% appearing a single time and approximately 1.5% taken by the ten largest. Source material: naive CD8+ T cells from blood, with Jurkat cell RNA spiked in. The subset: FACS-sorted CD8+CD4-CCR7+CD45RA+ naive T cells. All receptors come from a human donor in good health. Some libraries in this study had Jurkat cell RNA spiked in.

Many counts were recorded for this clonotype. CDR3 nucleotides: TGTGCCAGCAGTGACTTGGGCCAAGAGACCCAGTACTTC. Its protein product is CASSDLGQETQYF. The chain recombines TRBV25-1 with TRBJ2-5; no firm D call. This CDR3 has 13 amino acids. Germline V gives CDR1 MGHDK, CDR2 SYGVNS. V lost 3 bases, J lost 1 base, and 6 bases lay in between.

As to this clonotype: This clone may be a read error of a much larger clone one base away. The CDR3 region has the DNA TGTGCCAGCAGTTGGGGGAGCGAGCAGTACTTC. Residues: CASSWGSEQYF. V usage is TRBV6-5 and J usage is TRBJ2-7; D assignment may be TRBD1 or TRBD2 (5 bases each). Germline CDR1 is MNHEY and CDR2 is SVGAGI. Trimming took 4 bases from V and 6 from J, leaving 7 bases between them. CDR3 length equals 11 residues.

This clonotype has a count of ten or more. The chain has TRBV29-1 and TRBJ2-7, with D possibly being TRBD1 or TRBD2 (5 bases each). V shed 0 bases and J shed 7 bases, with 10 bases lying between them. The CDR3 totals 12 residues. The V gene's germline CDR1 is SQVTM and CDR2 ANQGSEA. The CDR3 sequence is CSVEDWGLEQYF. In nucleotides, the CDR3 is TGCAGCGTTGAAGATTGGGGGTTAGAGCAGTACTTC.

In this sample, this clonotype turned up once. Being one base from a much bigger clone, this may be a read error. CDR3 residues: CASSIRTSGNTGELSF. The CDR3, as DNA: TGTGCCAGCAGTATCCGGACTAGCGGGAACACCGGGGAGCTGTCTTTT. V and J are TRBV6-5 and TRBJ2-2, with 12 bases matching TRBD2. Germline V gene lookup returns CDR1 MNHEY and CDR2 SVGAGI. CDR3 length: 16 amino acids.

This clonotype was observed many times. The J gene is TRBJ2-7, the V gene TRBV24-1, with D uncertain. This CDR3 region has 14 residues. The V end lost 9 bases, the J end lost 0 bases, and 14 bases lay between the germline ends. Germline V gene sequence: CDR1 KGHDR, CDR2 SFDVKD. The CDR3 here is CATSSSYSSYEQYF. The DNA for the CDR3 is TGTGCCACCTCAAGTTCGTACAGCTCCTACGAGCAGTACTTC.

Many counts were recorded for this clonotype. A read error may account for a junction end that differs from germline. The genes are TRBV19 and TRBJ2-7; TRBD2 agrees at 10 bases. Germline V gives CDR1 LNHDA, CDR2 SQIVND (reference sequence). The CDR3 totals 14 residues. The CDR3 here is CASSIAGGSYEQYF. The DNA for the CDR3 is TGTGCCAGTAGCATAGCGGGGGGCTCCTACGAGCAGTACTTC.

The chain is built from TRBV11-3 and TRBJ1-1; TRBD1 matches at 8 bases. This CDR3 spans 15 amino acids. Germline trimming cut 0 bases from V and 4 bases from J; bases unmatched to any gene: 4. Germline CDR1 SGHNT, CDR2 YENEEA. This CDR3 is CASSLETGAATEAFF. Written as DNA, the CDR3 is TGTGCCAGCAGCTTAGAGACAGGGGCGGCCACTGAAGCTTTCTTT.